The 22 T cell receptor beta chains in this list originate from one sample, sequenced in a study of regulatory T cells in long-lasting Graves disease. The time point: newly diagnosed GD, antithyroid drugs for less than 3 months. PBMC RNA served as the TCR library source. To make TCR beta libraries, researchers used iRepertoire HTBI primers and Arm-PCR of CDR3 regions. Each CDR3 protein is one row after TCRdb ran MiXCR on the multiplex PCR reads. Of around 470,000 distinct CDR3 sequences in the sample, 11% to 15% were seen once. This sample also appeared in a second study, on T cells in Graves' hyperthyroidism and ophthalmopathy.

Source: peripheral blood mononuclear cells (PBMCs), taken at new diagnosis, from a patient treated with antithyroid drugs. Receptors were obtained from a woman aged 45-60 years with Graves disease.

This clonotype has more than one count but fewer than ten. A single base separates this from a much larger clone, so it may be a read error. Because the CDR3 is missing its conserved closing phenylalanine or tryptophan, this is likely a read error. V and J are TRBV12-3 or TRBV12-4 and TRBJ2-5; the match to TRBD1 covers 8 bases. V was pared by 3 bases and J by 5 bases, with 5 bases of the junction left unmatched. The CDR3 loop spans 14 amino acids. The chain's CDR3 is CASSLGAGGETQYL. In nucleotides, the CDR3 is TGTGCCAGCAGTTTGGGGGCAGGGGGCGAGACCCAGTACCTC.

This clonotype was recorded at least ten times. The chain recombines TRBV12-3 or TRBV12-4 with TRBJ1-2; no firm D call. The CDR3 extends over 13 amino acids. Trimming took 6 bases from V and 2 from J, leaving 10 bases between them. Here the CDR3 reads CASSHKRNYGYTF. The CDR3 DNA sequence: TGTGCCAGCAGCCATAAAAGGAACTATGGCTACACCTTC.

There are a few counts of this clonotype. The V call is TRBV6-5, the J call TRBJ1-4; D ambiguous. This CDR3 region has 13 residues. From germline, CDR1 is MNHEY and CDR2 SVGAGI. Trimming stripped 0 bases from V and 8 bases from J, with 7 bases between. CDR3 sequence reads: CASSYSKREKLFF. The DNA for the CDR3 is TGTGCCAGCAGTTACTCGAAGAGAGAAAAACTGTTTTTT.

This rearrangement joins TRBV7-9 to TRBJ2-1; TRBD2 aligns across 9 bases. The CDR3 has 15 residues. V shed 5 bases and J 2 bases; nucleotides not matched to a gene: 4. CDR1 SEHNR and CDR2 FQNEAQ come from the germline V gene (reference sequence). CDR3 DNA: TGTGCCAGCAGCCATAGCGGGAGCCCCTACAATGAGCAGTTCTTC. Translating gives CASSHSGSPYNEQFF.

The CDR3 reads CASSRESGVGSSGNTIYF. CDR3 coding DNA: TGCGCCAGCAGCCGGGAGTCGGGCGTAGGGAGCTCTGGAAACACCATATATTTT. The chain employs TRBV4-1 and TRBJ1-3; D unresolved. This CDR3 is 18 amino acids long. V was cut by 4 bases and J by 0 bases, with 19 bases left in between. CDR1 is MGHRA, CDR2 YSYEKL, per germline.

About this clonotype: Possible read error: a much larger clone is one base away. The gene calls are TRBV10-3 and TRBJ2-3; TRBD2 aligns across 8 bases. The CDR3 runs 16 residues. Germline V gene data show CDR1 as ENHRY and CDR2 as SYGVKD. With 6 bases clipped from V and 4 bases from J, the junction kept 12 bases outside the gene matches. The CDR3 here is CAIRRTGTRLPDTQYF. The DNA of the CDR3 is TGTGCCATCAGGAGGACCGGGACTAGACTTCCAGATACGCAGTATTTT.

This clonotype was recorded many times. This chain uses TRBV28 with TRBJ1-1; perhaps TRBD1 as D (5 bases). Germline loops: CDR1 MDHEN, CDR2 SYDVKM. The CDR3 has 16 amino acids. V dropped 6 bases and J dropped 0 bases, with 17 bases sitting between them. The CDR3 loop reads CASSPPGGSMNTEAFF. CDR3 coding DNA: TGTGCCAGCAGCCCCCCCGGGGGGAGCATGAACACTGAAGCTTTCTTT.

This clonotype was observed many times. This rearrangement joins TRBV7-9 to TRBJ2-1; 8 bases are a match to TRBD2. The germline V gene encodes CDR1 SEHNR and CDR2 FQNEAQ (reference sequence). V lost 3 bases, J lost 4 bases, and 5 bases stayed unmatched. There are 15 residues in the CDR3. The CDR3 sequence is CASSFALAVYNEQFF. Here the CDR3 DNA reads TGTGCCAGCAGCTTTGCACTAGCGGTTTACAATGAGCAGTTCTTC.

The rearrangement joins TRBV20-1 to TRBJ1-2; the D is unclear. The CDR3 runs to 13 residues. Germline lookup yields CDR1 DFQATT and CDR2 SNEGSKA (reference sequence). V was pared by 0 bases and J by 5 bases, with 10 bases between. DNA of the CDR3: TGCAGTGCTAGAGAGGTCACACTATATGGCTACACCTTC. Its translation: CSAREVTLYGYTF.

This clonotype appeared many times. V is TRBV27 and J is TRBJ2-1, with D maybe TRBD2 (6 bases). CDR3 size: 15 residues. The ends were cut back, 5 bases at V and 3 bases at J, with 14 bases in the middle. Germline V CDR1 and CDR2: MNHEY, SMNVEV (reference sequence). The CDR3 nucleotides read TGTGCCAGCAGTCTAGGGGAGGTGGGCTACAATGAGCAGTTCTTC. This encodes CASSLGEVGYNEQFF.

The table lists this clonotype with many counts. The chain recombines TRBV7-2 with TRBJ2-1, with 8 bases matching TRBD2. The CDR3 sequence is 14 residues long. V lost 8 bases and J lost 5; bases outside the gene matches: 8. Germline V gene lookup returns CDR1 SGHTA and CDR2 FQGNSA. CDR3 in amino acids: CASGTGTRNNEQFF. CDR3 nucleotide sequence: TGTGCCAGCGGCACCGGGACTAGAAACAATGAGCAGTTCTTC.

This clonotype was detected a few times. This chain links TRBV4-1 with TRBJ1-2; D may be TRBD1 (6 bases). V was shortened by 4 bases and J by 4 bases, with 22 bases between the two germline ends. The CDR3 contains 17 residues. In germline, CDR1 is MGHRA, CDR2 YSYEKL. CDR3 sequence reads: CASSPNKALGGGYGYTF. The DNA for the CDR3 is TGCGCCAGCAGCCCAAATAAAGCGTTGGGGGGCGGCTATGGCTACACCTTC.

This clonotype came up many times. The chain joins TRBV12-3 or TRBV12-4 to TRBJ2-1; D may match TRBD1 or TRBD2 (5 bases each). The CDR3 has 15 amino acids. The germline V and J ends were trimmed by 3 bases and 4 bases, with 13 bases remaining between them. DNA of the CDR3: TGTGCCAGCAGTTTGGGCCCCGAGGGGTACAATGAGCAGTTCTTC. It is translated as CASSLGPEGYNEQFF.

This clonotype was counted between two and nine times. The CDR3 protein is CASGLGQVSEQYF. The CDR3 DNA sequence: TGTGCCAGCGGGCTGGGACAGGTCTCCGAGCAGTACTTC. The chain is built from TRBV27 and TRBJ2-7; 8 nucleotides line up with TRBD1. Germline V gene lookup returns CDR1 MNHEY and CDR2 SMNVEV (reference sequence). V lost 8 bases and J lost 6; bases outside the gene matches: 9. This CDR3 is 13 amino acids long.

A few counts support this clonotype. V gene TRBV6-1 combines with J gene TRBJ1-5; a possible D gene is TRBD1 (6 bases). Germline V CDR1 and CDR2: MNHNS, SASEGT. The CDR3 covers 22 residues. The ends were cut back, 6 bases at V and 12 bases at J, with 45 bases in the middle. CDR3: CASSPFGSLGGRKGGTSLYQHF. In nucleotides, the CDR3 is TGTGCCAGCAGCCCTTTCGGTAGTTTGGGAGGTCGGAAAGGGGGGACCAGTTTGTACCAGCATTTT.

This clonotype was recorded many times. The chain couples TRBV6-1 to TRBJ2-7; D possibly corresponds to TRBD1 (5 bases). The V gene lost 6 bases and the J gene lost 4 bases, with 16 bases spanning the gap. CDR1 and CDR2 (germline): MNHNS, SASEGT. The CDR3 consists of 14 residues. For the CDR3, the DNA is TGTGCCAGCAGGGATACCGGACACATTTACGAGCAGTACTTC. This sequence encodes CASRDTGHIYEQYF.

Ten or more counts support this clonotype. This sequence joins TRBV19 and TRBJ2-7, with 12 bases identical to TRBD1. In germline, CDR1 is LNHDA, CDR2 SQIVND (reference sequence). The CDR3 loop spans 14 amino acids. After removal of 5 bases from V and 7 bases from J, the junction contained 6 bases not matched to a gene. The CDR3 sequence is CASSSGQGAEEQYF. The DNA for the CDR3 is TGTGCCAGTAGTTCGGGACAGGGGGCTGAAGAGCAGTACTTC.

Note on this clonotype: This may be a read error: a much more frequent sequence differs by one nucleotide. The chain employs TRBV6-1 and TRBJ2-5; D may be TRBD1 (5 bases). Trimming pared 4 bases from V and 1 base from J, leaving 10 bases between. CDR3 size: 14 residues. Per the germline V gene, CDR1 is MNHNS and CDR2 is SASEGT. The CDR3 here is CASSVDILQETQYF. The CDR3 coding sequence is TGTGCCAGCAGTGTGGACATCCTCCAAGAGACCCAGTACTTC.

On this clonotype itself: Given a much more abundant clone one base away, this may be a read error. The chain is built from TRBV5-5 and TRBJ2-3; 11 bases line up with TRBD1. This CDR3 contains 16 residues. The germline CDR1 and CDR2 sequences are SGHKS and YYEKEE (reference sequence). CDR3 sequence (DNA): TGTACCAGCAGCTTGTTGGGACAGGGGGAATTAGGGACGCAGTATTTT. It yields the protein CTSSLLGQGELGTQYF.

This clonotype was seen many times. The V and J genes are TRBV2 and TRBJ1-4; D perhaps matches TRBD1 (6 bases). Germline CDR1 SNHLY, CDR2 FYNNEI. The V end was cut by 6 bases, the J end by 5 bases, with 16 bases between. This CDR3 has 15 amino acids. The CDR3 sequence: CASRMGDNFNEKLFF. The CDR3 bases are TGTGCCAGCAGGATGGGGGACAATTTCAATGAAAAACTGTTTTTT.

This clonotype showed up many times. The chain links TRBV6-1 to TRBJ1-1; D remains unclear. This CDR3 is built from 13 residues. Germline CDR1 and CDR2: MNHNS and SASEGT. The V and J ends lost 6 bases and 1 base respectively, with 9 bases between them. The CDR3 spells CASSVLANTEAFF. As DNA, the CDR3 is TGTGCCAGCAGCGTCCTTGCGAACACTGAAGCTTTCTTT.

At least ten counts were recorded for this clonotype. This chain uses TRBV28 with TRBJ2-7; tentatively, D is TRBD1 (5 bases). Trimming took off 2 bases at V and 0 bases at J, with 11 bases between the two ends. Germline V gene lookup returns CDR1 MDHEN and CDR2 SYDVKM. This CDR3 is built from 15 residues. The DNA for the CDR3 is TGTGCCAGCAGTTTAACTCAGGGTGTCTCCTACGAGCAGTACTTC. Translation gives CASSLTQGVSYEQYF. Full variable domain (rest looked up from reference TRBV28 and TRBJ2-7): DVKVTQSSRYLVKRTGEKVFLECVQDMDHENMFWYRQDPGLGLRLIYFSYDVKMKEKGDIPEGYSVSREKKERFSLILESASTNQTSMYLCASSLTQGVSYEQYFGPGTRLTVT.